This T cell receptor beta chain was captured in a study of blood T cell repertoires in COVID-19. Between the trimmed V and J ends, which lost 0 bases and 2 bases, there was a span of 5 bases. Per germline, CDR1 SGHNT and CDR2 YYREEE (reference sequence). This CDR3 contains 13 residues. Original handling: Cell counts per sample came from amplifying reference gene primers. Measured with immunoSEQ multiplex PCR; TCRdb has only the in-frame clones, and not every one. D and trimming were read from the DNA, whereas the V and J calls and clone size are those reported in that table. This sample has approximately 53,000 clones, with around 73% found just once.

V gene TRBV5-4 combines with J gene TRBJ2-5; no clear D gene. Material for sequencing was PBMCs or T cells enriched from blood (not recorded which). The source is a woman aged 45 to 65 with acute COVID-19. CDR3 DNA sequence: TGTGCCAGCAGCTTGGAAACTCAAGAGACCCAGTACTTC. It translates to CASSLETQETQYF.